This TCR beta chain was captured in a study of T cell responses to AZD1222 COVID-19 vaccine. Study outcomes and limitations: Vaccination with two AZD1222 doses was followed by a rise in Spike-specific TCR breadth and depth.

Notes on this clone: Antigen: not known.

The CDR3 contains 15 residues. V dropped 5 bases and J dropped 4 bases, with 15 bases sitting between them. Germline assignment: CDR1 DFQATT and CDR2 SNEGSKA (reference sequence). The assay was immunoSEQ multiplex PCR, and TCRdb's table has in-frame clones only and misses some. Found here are roughly 67,000 clones, approximately 88% of them singletons; the top ten hold approximately 19%. The source was peripheral blood, collected on day 0 of AZD1222 vaccination. The chain joins TRBV20-1 to TRBJ2-6, with D unresolved. The TCR comes from an adult in good health. The CDR3 protein is CSAREPLGGANVLTF. The CDR3 DNA follows: TGCAGTGCTCGTGAGCCTTTGGGGGGGGCCAACGTCCTGACTTTC.